This T cell receptor (beta chain) was recorded in a study of response to subunit inactivated influenza vaccine. A single record per CDR3 protein comes from TCRdb applying MiXCR to the RT-PCR reads. The sample lists approximately 500,000 distinct CDR3 sequences, approximately 24% occurring once. V lost 5 bases and J lost 9, with 18 bases in between. Germline values: CDR1 SGHDT, CDR2 YYEEEE. CDR3 length equals 14 residues. Separately, the same data were catalogued under a study of T cells expressing NK-cell markers. That investigation notes: The cDNA for TCR beta came from 5'RACE template switching with UMIs.

Material: CD4+ T cells sorted from PBMCs, obtained about 11 days after vaccination. J is TRBJ2-1 and V is TRBV5-6; D may be TRBD1 or TRBD2 (5 bases each). The clonotype originates from a man in his fifties or sixties who received an inactivated influenza vaccine. The CDR3 nucleotides are TGTGCCAGCAGGTTTAGGGGAGTCCGGGGTGAGCAGTTCTTC. It codes for CASRFRGVRGEQFF.